This T cell receptor (beta chain) emerged from a study of OX40 agonist ivuxolimab in advanced cancers. The study, taken as a whole, reports: Antigen specificity remained undetermined for the expanded peripheral T cells. With doses of 0.1 to 3.0 mg/kg, CD4+ and CD8+ blood T cells had undergone clonal expansion by week 6.

With regard to this clone: Its target is not known.

Only in-frame clones appear in the TCRdb table, and some are missing; sequencing was by immunoSEQ multiplex PCR. The sample comprises tens of thousands of clones, around 90% of which are singletons, and roughly 0.17% rests with the top ten. Germline V gives CDR1 SEHNR, CDR2 FQNEAQ (reference sequence). This CDR3 is 15 amino acids long. V was cut by 1 base and J by 1 base, with 7 bases left in between. The receptor was isolated from an adult with an advanced solid tumor such as melanoma, head and neck, liver or kidney cancer. The chain joins TRBV7-9 to TRBJ2-2, with D unresolved. The specimen comprised CD4+ or CD8+ T cells sorted from blood, sampled in a trial of the OX40 agonist ivuxolimab. CDR3 bases: TGTGCCAGCAGCTTAGGGGCAGGGAACACCGGGGAGCTGTTTTTT. Translating it yields CASSLGAGNTGELFF.